This T cell receptor beta chain is from a study of T cell responses to AZD1222 COVID-19 vaccine. Assay: immunoSEQ multiplex PCR; the TCRdb copy retains only in-frame clones and omits some. Of about 67,000 clones detected, about 80% appear once; the ten largest clones hold about 6%. The study, taken as a whole, reports: Unmutated variant regions reportedly attract nearly half of all spike-specific TCRs. Regions 160-218 and 743-854 dominated among vaccine-associated CD4 TCRs spanning spike. Every sample of the repertoires postdated the peak T cell response.

Analysis merged second doses at about 4 or about 12 weeks. Details on this clone: The antigen remains unidentified.

The source is an adult who received the AZD1222 COVID-19 vaccine. The sample consisted of peripheral blood, taken 28 days after the second AZD1222 dose.

The CDR3 DNA reads TGTGCCTGGGATTATAGCGGGGGAAACCAAGAGACCCAGTACTTC. Amino acids: CAWDYSGGNQETQYF. J is TRBJ2-5 and V is TRBV30; 9 bases line up with TRBD2. V dropped 5 bases and J dropped 0; count of bases not matched to a gene: 7. The CDR3 spans 15 residues. Germline lookup yields CDR1 GTSNPN and CDR2 SVGIG (reference sequence).